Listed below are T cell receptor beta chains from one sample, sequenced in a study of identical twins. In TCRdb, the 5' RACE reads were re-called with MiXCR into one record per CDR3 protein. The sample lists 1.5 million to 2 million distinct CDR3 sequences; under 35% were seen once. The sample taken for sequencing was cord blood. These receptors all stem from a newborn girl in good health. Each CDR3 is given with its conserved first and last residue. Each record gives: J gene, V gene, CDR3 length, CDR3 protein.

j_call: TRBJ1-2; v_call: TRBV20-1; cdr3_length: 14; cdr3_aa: CSASGTGNRVGYTF
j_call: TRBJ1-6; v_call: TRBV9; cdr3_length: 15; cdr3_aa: CASSAQKAVNSPLHF
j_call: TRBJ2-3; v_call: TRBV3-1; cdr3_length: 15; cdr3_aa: CASSQELAGANTQYF
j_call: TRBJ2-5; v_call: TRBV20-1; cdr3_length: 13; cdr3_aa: CSARQHRQGLQYF
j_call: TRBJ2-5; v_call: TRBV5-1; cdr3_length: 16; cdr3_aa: CASSFWTGGDQETQYF
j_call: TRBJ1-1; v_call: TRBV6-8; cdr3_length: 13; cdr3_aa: CTSSFAANTEAFF
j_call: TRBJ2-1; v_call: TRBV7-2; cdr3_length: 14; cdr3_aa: CASSLGPFVLEQFF
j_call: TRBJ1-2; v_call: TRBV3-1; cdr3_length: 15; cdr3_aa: CASSLPGQANYGYTF
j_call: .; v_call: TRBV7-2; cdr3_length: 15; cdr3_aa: CASSLTDRGLDEQYF
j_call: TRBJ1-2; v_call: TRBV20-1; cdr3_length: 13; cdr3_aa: CSARDYRGYGYTF
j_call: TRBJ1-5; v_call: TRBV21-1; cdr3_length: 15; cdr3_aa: CASSKQGKGNQPQHF
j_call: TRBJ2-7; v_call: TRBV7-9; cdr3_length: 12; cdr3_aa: CASSLSSDEQYF
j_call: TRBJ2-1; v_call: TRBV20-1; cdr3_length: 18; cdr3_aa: CSARVRTSGRVPYNEQFF
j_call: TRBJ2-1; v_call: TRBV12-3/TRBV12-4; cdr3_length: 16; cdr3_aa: CASSQRDRASGNEQFF
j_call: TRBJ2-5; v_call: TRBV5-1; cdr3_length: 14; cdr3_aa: CASSIGLAGETQYF
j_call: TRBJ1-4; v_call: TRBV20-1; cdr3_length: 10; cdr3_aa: CSARGRKLFF
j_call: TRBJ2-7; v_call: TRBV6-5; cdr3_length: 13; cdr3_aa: CASSYSTPNEQYF
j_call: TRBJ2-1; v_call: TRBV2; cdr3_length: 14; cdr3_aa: CAQRGLAGYNEQFF
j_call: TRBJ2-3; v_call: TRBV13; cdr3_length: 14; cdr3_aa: CASSLTQGGDTQYF
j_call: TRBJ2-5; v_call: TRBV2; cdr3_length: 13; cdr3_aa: CASSPRLAGPQYF
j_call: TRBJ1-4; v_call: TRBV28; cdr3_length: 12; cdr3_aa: CASSSTGVKLFF
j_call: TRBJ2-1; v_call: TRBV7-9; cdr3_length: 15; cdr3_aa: CASSLTGAIYNEQFF
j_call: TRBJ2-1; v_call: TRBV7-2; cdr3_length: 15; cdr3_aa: CASIGQAGAYNEQFF
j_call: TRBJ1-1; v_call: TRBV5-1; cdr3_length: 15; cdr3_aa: CASSLFGQGDTEAFF
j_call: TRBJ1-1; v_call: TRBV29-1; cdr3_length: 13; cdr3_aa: CSVGSRIWTEAFF
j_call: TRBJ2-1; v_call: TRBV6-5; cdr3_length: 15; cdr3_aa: CASSYSAHPFNEQFF
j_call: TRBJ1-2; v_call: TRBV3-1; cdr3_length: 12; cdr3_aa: CASSQGRGGYTF
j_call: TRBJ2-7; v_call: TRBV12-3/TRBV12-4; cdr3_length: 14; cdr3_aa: CASRTTGRLYEQYF
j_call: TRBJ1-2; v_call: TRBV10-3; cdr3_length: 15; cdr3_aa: CAISGTSTGPYGYTF
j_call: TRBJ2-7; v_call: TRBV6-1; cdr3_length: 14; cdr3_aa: CASSGAGLGFEQYF
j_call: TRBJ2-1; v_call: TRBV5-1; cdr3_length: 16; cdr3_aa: CASSFLAGGAYNEQFF
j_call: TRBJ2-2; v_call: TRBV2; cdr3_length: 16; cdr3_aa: CASSAWGTGNTGELFF
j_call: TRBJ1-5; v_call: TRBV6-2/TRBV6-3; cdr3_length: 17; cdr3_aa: CASSYTRDNRSNQPQHF
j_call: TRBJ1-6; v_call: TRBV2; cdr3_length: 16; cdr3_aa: CASSYGGSTYNSPLHF
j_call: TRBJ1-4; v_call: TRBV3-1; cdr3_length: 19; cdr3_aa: CASSQEEMAGVTTNEKLFF
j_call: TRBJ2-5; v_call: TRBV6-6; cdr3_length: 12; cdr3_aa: CASREGSETQYF
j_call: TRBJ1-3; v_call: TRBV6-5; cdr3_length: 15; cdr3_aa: CASSYDRGSGNTIYF
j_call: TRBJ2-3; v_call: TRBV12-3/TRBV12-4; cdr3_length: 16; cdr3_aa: CASSLETRFRTDAEYF
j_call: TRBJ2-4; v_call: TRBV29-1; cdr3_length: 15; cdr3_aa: CSATSWGIAKNIQYF
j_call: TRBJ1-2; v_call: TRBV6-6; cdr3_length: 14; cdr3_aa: CASSYRNGFHGYTF
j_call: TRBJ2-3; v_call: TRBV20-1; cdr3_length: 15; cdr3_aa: CSARAGTGGTDTQYF
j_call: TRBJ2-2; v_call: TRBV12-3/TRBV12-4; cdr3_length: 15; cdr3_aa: CASSPQTGSTGELFF
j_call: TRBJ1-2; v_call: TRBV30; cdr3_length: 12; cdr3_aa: CAWSPGMHGYTF
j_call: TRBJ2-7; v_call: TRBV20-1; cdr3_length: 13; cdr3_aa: CSAGLAGSYEQYF
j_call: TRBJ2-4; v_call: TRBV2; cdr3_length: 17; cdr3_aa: CASSATSTYRGLDIQYF
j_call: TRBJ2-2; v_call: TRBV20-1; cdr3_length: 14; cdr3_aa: CSARGTGFTGELFF
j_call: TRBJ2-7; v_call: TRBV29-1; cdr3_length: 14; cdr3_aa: CSVGLAPSSYEQYF
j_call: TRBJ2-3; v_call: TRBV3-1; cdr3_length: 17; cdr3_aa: CASSQGDLAGAKDTQYF
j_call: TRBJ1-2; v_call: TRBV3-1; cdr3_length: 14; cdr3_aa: CASSQLQTNYGYTF
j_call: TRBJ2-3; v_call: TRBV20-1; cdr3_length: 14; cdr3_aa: CSANTDGGTDTQYF
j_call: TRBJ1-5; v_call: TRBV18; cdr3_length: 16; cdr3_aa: CASSRWDRGTNQPQHF
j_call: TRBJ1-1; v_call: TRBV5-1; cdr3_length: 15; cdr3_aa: CASSLAGGMNTEAFF
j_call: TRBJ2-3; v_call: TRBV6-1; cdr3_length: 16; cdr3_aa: CASSDFAGLLTDTQYF
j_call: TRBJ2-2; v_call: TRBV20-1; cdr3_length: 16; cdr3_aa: CSARDGVSSPTGELFF
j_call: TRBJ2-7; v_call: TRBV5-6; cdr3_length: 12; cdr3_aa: CASSFVGHEQYF
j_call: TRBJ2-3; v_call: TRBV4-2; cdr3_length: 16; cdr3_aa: CASSPTSAGATDTQYF
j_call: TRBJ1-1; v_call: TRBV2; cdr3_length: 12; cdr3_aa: CASRRGSTEAFF
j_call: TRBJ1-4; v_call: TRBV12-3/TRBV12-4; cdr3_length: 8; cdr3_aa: CASEKLFF
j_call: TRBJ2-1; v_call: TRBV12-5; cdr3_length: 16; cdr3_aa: CASGLVQVGQPRQQFF
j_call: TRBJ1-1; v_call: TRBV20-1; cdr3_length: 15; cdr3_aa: CSARITIVAKTEAFF